The rows below give T cell receptor beta chains drawn from one sample of a study of blood T cells in healthy people across ages. TCRdb reprocessed the 5' RACE reads with MiXCR, giving one entry per CDR3 protein. The table records roughly 730,000 distinct CDR3 sequences, around 50% of them present only once. Sequencing was carried out using blood. The source is a man in his forties in good health. Both conserved end residues are part of each CDR3. D genes are given only for firm matches. Rows may omit the clone size; those that give it use once, few, many or a size class.

>few|NA|TRBV7-3|TRBJ2-1
TGTGCCAGCAGCCTACGGTTTGGGGGTGAGCAGTTCTTC
CASSLRFGGEQFF
>NA|TRBD1|TRBV29-1|TRBJ2-7
TGCAGCGTTGAAGAATGGGGGGAACAGGGGGCCGGTTACGAGCAGTACTTC
CSVEEWGEQGAGYEQYF
>NA|NA|TRBV4-3|TRBJ2-1
TGCGCCAGCAGCCAAGACGCGGAAGCCTACAATGAGCAGTTCTTC
CASSQDAEAYNEQFF
>NA|NA|TRBV5-1|TRBJ1-1
TGCGCCAGCAGCATTCACCAGGGGAACACTGAAGCTTTCTTT
CASSIHQGNTEAFF
>NA|NA|TRBV3-1|TRBJ2-1
TGTGCCAGCAGCCAAGTTGGGCGAACGTTTGAGCAGTTCTTC
CASSQVGRTFEQFF
>NA|TRBD2|TRBV11-2|TRBJ2-1
TGTGCCAGCAGACTAGCGGGAGATGAGCAGTTCTTC
CASRLAGDEQFF
>once|TRBD1|TRBV20-1|TRBJ2-2
TGCAGTGCTAGAGATATCAGGACAGGGGGCTCCGGGGAGCTGTTTTTT
CSARDIRTGGSGELFF
>NA|TRBD1|TRBV25-1|TRBJ1-2
TGTGCCAGCAGTGAATGGGGGGGAACAGGGGGCGGCTATGGCTACACCTTC
CASSEWGGTGGGYGYTF
>NA|NA|TRBV11-2|TRBJ1-2
TGTGCCAGCAGCTATAGTCACTCAGGGTCCGGGGGCTACACCTTC
CASSYSHSGSGGYTF
>NA|NA|TRBV25-1|TRBJ2-7
TGTGCCAGCAGGGGTCAAGTCAGCTCCTACGAGCAGTACTTC
CASRGQVSSYEQYF
>NA|TRBD2|TRBV29-1|TRBJ2-1
TGCAGCGTCCTAGCGGGATATAATGAGCAGTTCTTC
CSVLAGYNEQFF
>NA|NA|TRBV7-3|TRBJ2-1
TGTGCCAGCAGCCCCGATAGCTCCTACAATGAGCAGTTCTTC
CASSPDSSYNEQFF
>NA|TRBD2|TRBV29-1|TRBJ2-3
TGCAGCGTTGGAACTAGCGGATCTAGCACAGATACGCAGTATTTT
CSVGTSGSSTDTQYF
>NA|NA|TRBV5-1|TRBJ2-7
TGCGCCAGCAGCTCGAAAACTGCCGACTCCTACGAGCAGTACTTC
CASSSKTADSYEQYF
>NA|TRBD2|TRBV5-1|TRBJ2-1
TGCGCCAGCAGCAAGGGGACTAGCGGGAGGGCAAATGAGCAGTTCTTC
CASSKGTSGRANEQFF
>NA|NA|TRBV20-1|TRBJ2-1
TGCAGTGCTACTAACACTGCTGAGCAGTTCTTC
CSATNTAEQFF
>few|TRBD2|TRBV20-1|TRBJ2-1
TGCAGTGCTAGAGGGACTAGCGGGTCCTACAATGAGCAGTTCTTC
CSARGTSGSYNEQFF
>few|NA|TRBV23-1|TRBJ1-2
TGCGCCAGCAACCAAGACAGATACTATGGCTACACCTTC
CASNQDRYYGYTF
>few|NA|TRBV4-2|TRBJ1-2
TGTGCCAGCAGCCAAGAAGCTCGGGGGCCCGGGGCCACTTATGGCTACACCTTC
CASSQEARGPGATYGYTF
>NA|NA|TRBV27|TRBJ2-7
TGTGCCAGCAGTCCTGCCCCGTTATACGAGCAGTACTTC
CASSPAPLYEQYF
>few|NA|TRBV28|TRBJ2-7
TGTGCCAGCAGTTCCGTAGACAGACCGACATCCTACGAGCAGTACTTC
CASSSVDRPTSYEQYF
>few|TRBD1|TRBV6-6|TRBJ1-2
TGTGCCAGCAGTTCCGTGGGACAGCCTGCTCCCTATGGCTACACCTTC
CASSSVGQPAPYGYTF
>NA|NA|TRBV5-1|TRBJ2-1
TGCGCCAGCAGCTTGGCCTGGAACTCCTACAATGAGCAGTTCTTC
CASSLAWNSYNEQFF
>NA|NA|TRBV7-9|TRBJ2-5
TGTGCCAGCAGCTTCGACACAGGGCCCTTGTACTTC
CASSFDTGPLYF
>few|NA|TRBV20-1|TRBJ2-5
TGCAGTGCTAGGCTGACTACTCAAGAGACCCAGTACTTC
CSARLTTQETQYF
>NA|NA|TRBV28|TRBJ1-5
TGTGCCAGCAGTCCGAGCCTTGGGGCAGGGGATAGCAATCAGCCCCAGCATTTT
CASSPSLGAGDSNQPQHF
>NA|NA|TRBV4-3|TRBJ1-4
TGCGCCAGCAGCCAAGTTTGGGTGGGGAATGAAAAACTGTTTTTT
CASSQVWVGNEKLFF
>NA|NA|TRBV5-1|TRBJ2-3
TGCGCCAGCAGCTTGCGGCTGAATATCGGGCGGCGGTCGACAGATACGCAGTATTTT
CASSLRLNIGRRSTDTQYF
>once|NA|TRBV7-2|TRBJ2-3
TGTGTCAGCAGCCAAAGGGTGGGAAGGGCGGATACGCAGTATTTT
CVSSQRVGRADTQYF
>NA|NA|TRBV9|TRBJ2-1
TGTGCCAGCGGTACGAGCGGAGGCTCCTACAATGAGCAGTTCTTC
CASGTSGGSYNEQFF
>NA|NA|TRBV7-9|TRBJ1-1
TGTGCCAGCAGCTTAGCTCACCTCTTAGGCGAGGCTTTCTTT
CASSLAHLLGEAFF
>NA|NA|TRBV7-9|TRBJ1-2
TGTGCCAGCAGCTCGCAGGGGAGGGGTGGCTACACCTTC
CASSSQGRGGYTF
>few|NA|TRBV21-1|TRBJ2-7
TGTGCCAGCAGCGAACAGGGGGCATCCCCCGAGCAGTACTTC
CASSEQGASPEQYF
>few|TRBD2|TRBV20-1|TRBJ2-5
TGCAGTGCTACCGAACGGACTAGCGGGGGAGAGACCCAGTACTTC
CSATERTSGGETQYF
>NA|NA|TRBV24-1|TRBJ1-2
TGTGCCACCAGTGACCCTACCCATGGCGGGCGTATAAACTATGGCTACACCTTC
CATSDPTHGGRINYGYTF
>NA|TRBD1|TRBV6-2/TRBV6-3|TRBJ2-3
TGTGCCAGCAGTTACCAGGGGGCCGTAGATACGCAGTATTTT
CASSYQGAVDTQYF
>few|TRBD1|TRBV20-1|TRBJ1-1
TGCAGTGCCGAGACAGGGTCTGGCCGGGCCCCTGAAGCTTTCTTT
CSAETGSGRAPEAFF
>few|NA|TRBV28|TRBJ2-7
TGTGCCAGCAGTTCCCTAGTCTCCTACGAGCAGTACTTC
CASSSLVSYEQYF
>few|NA|TRBV29-1|TRBJ2-7
TGCAGCGTTCGCAGCGGCGACTCCTACGAGCAGTACTTC
CSVRSGDSYEQYF
>NA|TRBD2|TRBV29-1|TRBJ2-1
TGCAGCGAAGAGACTAGCGGGAGAGGAAATGAGCAGTTCTTC
CSEETSGRGNEQFF
>NA|TRBD1|TRBV25-1|TRBJ1-1
TGTGCCAGCACCGCAGGGGGGCAGATTAACACTGAAGCTTTCTTT
CASTAGGQINTEAFF
>NA|NA|TRBV6-5|TRBJ2-5
TGTGCCAGCAGTTACTTGGAGGTCGGGACCCAGTACTTC
CASSYLEVGTQYF
>NA|NA|TRBV14|TRBJ2-3
TGTGCCAGCAGCCAAGCGTCCCACCGTTTCACAGATACGCAGTATTTT
CASSQASHRFTDTQYF
>NA|NA|TRBV20-1|TRBJ2-7
TGCAGTGCTAGAAATACAATTGGGTCCTACGAGCAGTACTTC
CSARNTIGSYEQYF
>many|NA|TRBV3-1|TRBJ2-5
TGTGCCAGCAGGGATATTCAAGAGACCCAGTACTTC
CASRDIQETQYF